The rows below give T cell receptor beta chains drawn from one sample of a study of blood T cells in healthy people across ages. TCRdb re-called the 5' RACE reads through MiXCR, storing one row per CDR3 protein. Among about 640,000 distinct CDR3 sequences listed, roughly two fifths were seen once. The sequenced sample was blood. The source is an elderly man in good health. Both conserved end residues are part of each CDR3. D genes are given only for firm matches. The listing skips clone size in some rows; elsewhere it reads once, few, many or a size class.

V	D	J	size	CDR3	DNA
TRBV12-3/TRBV12-4	TRBD2	TRBJ2-5	-	CASSTSGRRGETQYF	TGTGCCAGCAGCACAAGCGGGAGAAGGGGGGAGACCCAGTACTTC
TRBV20-1	-	TRBJ1-5	once	CSAPRGRGTGPQHF	TGCAGTGCGCCTAGGGGCAGGGGAACGGGGCCCCAGCATTTT
TRBV3-1	TRBD2	TRBJ2-1	-	CASSQRAGTSYNEQFF	TGTGCCAGCAGCCAACGAGCGGGGACGTCGTACAATGAGCAGTTCTTC
TRBV28	TRBD2	TRBJ2-7	-	CASSWTSGRSSYEQYF	TGTGCCAGCAGCTGGACTAGCGGGAGAAGCTCCTACGAGCAGTACTTC
TRBV2	-	TRBJ1-1	few	CASSIGQNTEAFF	TGTGCCAGCAGTATAGGCCAGAACACTGAAGCTTTCTTT
TRBV4-3	-	TRBJ1-1	few	CASSPVLRNTEAFF	TGCGCCAGCAGCCCCGTACTGAGGAACACTGAAGCTTTCTTT
TRBV12-3/TRBV12-4	-	TRBJ1-1	-	CASSTGLNTEAFF	TGTGCCAGCAGTACGGGACTGAACACTGAAGCTTTCTTT
TRBV30	-	TRBJ1-5	few	CAWSKGTNQPQHF	TGTGCCTGGAGTAAGGGGACGAATCAGCCCCAGCATTTT
TRBV20-1	-	TRBJ2-5	-	CSATGTPREQYF	TGCAGTGCTACGGGGACTCCAAGGGAGCAGTACTTC
TRBV10-3	-	TRBJ1-1	-	CAISVVAEAFF	TGTGCCATCAGTGTGGTTGCTGAAGCTTTCTTT
TRBV24-1	-	TRBJ2-6	few	CATSDGTGSGANVLTF	TGTGCCACCAGTGATGGGACGGGCTCTGGGGCCAACGTCCTGACTTTC
TRBV3-1	TRBD2	TRBJ2-5	-	CASSHRQTSGSGETQYF	TGTGCCAGCAGCCACAGGCAGACTAGCGGGAGTGGAGAGACCCAGTACTTC
TRBV7-3	-	TRBJ2-3	-	CASSFLSGSTDTQYF	TGTGCCAGCAGCTTCCTTAGCGGTAGCACAGATACGCAGTATTTT
TRBV12-3/TRBV12-4	-	TRBJ2-3	once	CASSLSGSSLTHTQYF	TGTGCCAGCAGTTTATCGGGTTCTAGCCTCACACATACGCAGTATTTT
TRBV2	TRBD2	TRBJ2-1	-	CASSPSGAGGGDEQFF	TGTGCCAGCAGCCCGTCTGGTGCGGGAGGAGGTGATGAGCAGTTCTTC
TRBV6-1	-	TRBJ2-7	-	CASSEGWGDEQYF	TGTGCCAGCAGTGAAGGGTGGGGGGACGAGCAGTACTTC
TRBV20-1	-	TRBJ2-7	few	CSASPQTYEQYF	TGCAGTGCTAGTCCACAGACCTACGAGCAGTACTTC